This record covers a single TCR beta chain. The antigen remains unidentified. PCR used 60 Vbeta primers and 13 Jbeta primers. Measured with immunoSEQ multiplex PCR; TCRdb has only the in-frame clones, and not every one. The repertoire holds roughly 150,000 clones, approximately 79% seen once, with 0.55% to 0.8% in the top ten. CDR3 size: 17 residues. Germline V gives CDR1 LNHDA, CDR2 SQIVND (reference sequence). V was clipped by 7 bases and J by 0 bases, with 21 bases between them. The data derive from a study of cytomegalovirus exposure and HLA in healthy donors. Study conclusions and caveats: The CMV antigen specificity of a few CMV-associated chains was confirmed through in vitro analysis.

Sequencing was carried out using PBMCs. The TCR comes from a male donor in good health and CMV-seronegative. The chain is built from TRBV19 and TRBJ1-1; D possibly corresponds to TRBD1 (5 bases). DNA for the CDR3: TGTGCCAGTACCACCCCGGGGGTCGTTAACATGAACACTGAAGCTTTCTTT. This translates into CASTTPGVVNMNTEAFF.